The rows below give T cell receptor beta chains drawn from one sample of a study of blood T cell repertoires in COVID-19. Produced via immunoSEQ multiplex PCR; TCRdb's table is partial and in-frame only. This table holds about 210,000 clones, around 80% found once. The specimen sequenced was peripheral blood. These receptors were taken from a woman aged 40 to 50 with acute or convalescent COVID-19. Each CDR3 is given with its conserved first and last residue. The order of the fields is clone size, V gene, D gene, J gene, CDR3 protein, CDR3 DNA. D genes are given only for firm matches. Size is stated for part of the rows, as once, few or many counts, or as a class when the clone is expanded.

.	TRBV7-2	.	TRBJ1-5	CASSLTTGQPQHF	TGTGCCAGCAGCCTTACCACCGGGCAGCCCCAGCATTTT
few	TRBV6-5	TRBD2	TRBJ2-7	CATSVGGGGYEQYF	TGTGCCACCTCCGTTGGTGGCGGGGGCTACGAGCAGTACTTC
.	TRBV29-1	TRBD1	TRBJ1-2	CSAGTDYGYTF	TGCAGCGCCGGGACAGATTATGGCTACACCTTC
few	TRBV10-3	.	TRBJ2-5	CAIRKSGQETQYF	TGTGCCATCAGAAAAAGCGGGCAAGAGACCCAGTACTTC
once	TRBV27	TRBD1	TRBJ2-7	CASSNRTGDWARGYEQYF	TGTGCCAGCAGTAACCGGACAGGGGATTGGGCTCGGGGCTACGAGCAGTACTTC
few	TRBV6-2/TRBV6-3	TRBD1	TRBJ1-2	CASSRQGPYGYTF	TGTGCCAGCAGCCGACAGGGCCCCTATGGCTACACCTTC
.	TRBV27	TRBD2	TRBJ2-7	CASKGTSGSYEQYF	TGTGCCAGCAAAGGGACTAGCGGGTCCTACGAGCAGTACTTC
.	TRBV5-1	TRBD2	TRBJ2-1	CASSPGTISYNEQFF	TGCGCCAGCAGCCCCGGGACTATCTCCTACAATGAGCAGTTCTTC
.	TRBV29-1	.	TRBJ2-1	CSVEGFGGSYNEQFF	TGCAGCGTTGAAGGGTTCGGCGGATCCTACAATGAGCAGTTCTTC
.	TRBV27	.	TRBJ2-1	CASSVPLRNNEQFF	TGTGCCAGCAGTGTCCCGCTGAGGAACAATGAGCAGTTCTTC
.	TRBV9	.	TRBJ1-4	CASRGPHRAYGEKLFF	TGTGCCAGCAGGGGCCCGCACCGAGCCTATGGTGAAAAACTGTTTTTT
few	TRBV12-5	.	TRBJ2-7	CASVPGHSYEQYF	TGTGCTAGTGTCCCGGGTCACTCCTACGAGCAGTACTTC
.	TRBV6-5	.	TRBJ2-7	CASGQGLSYEQYF	TGTGCCAGCGGCCAGGGGCTTTCCTACGAGCAGTACTTC
.	TRBV7-9	TRBD1	TRBJ1-6	CASSKGTGDNSPLHF	TGTGCCAGCAGCAAAGGGACAGGGGATAATTCACCCCTCCACTTT
.	TRBV6-4	TRBD1	TRBJ1-4	CASSEESPRQGQGELFF	TGTGCCAGCAGTGAAGAGAGTCCACGACAGGGGCAGGGAGAACTGTTTTTT
.	TRBV5-1	TRBD2	TRBJ2-1	CASSLSGARYNEQFF	TGCGCCAGCAGCTTGAGCGGGGCGCGATACAATGAGCAGTTCTTC
.	TRBV18	TRBD1	TRBJ2-1	CASSPPGQGVANEQFF	TGTGCCAGCTCACCGCCGGGACAGGGGGTCGCAAATGAGCAGTTCTTC
.	TRBV3-1/TRBV3-2	.	TRBJ1-2	CASSPQYLPNYGYTF	TGTGCCAGCAGCCCACAATATTTACCCAACTATGGCTACACCTTC
.	TRBV18	.	TRBJ1-2	CASSPYTSRESYYGYTF	TGTGCCAGCTCACCTTATACCTCCCGGGAGTCCTACTATGGCTACACCTTC
.	TRBV14	.	TRBJ2-7	CASSQGQTYEQYF	TGTGCCAGCAGCCAAGGGCAGACCTACGAGCAGTACTTC
.	TRBV9	.	TRBJ1-2	CASSVGRGNYGYTF	TGTGCCAGCAGCGTAGGAAGGGGGAACTATGGCTACACCTTC
.	TRBV29-1	.	TRBJ1-1	CSTWTENTEAFF	TGCAGCACCTGGACAGAAAACACTGAAGCTTTCTTT
.	TRBV21-1	.	TRBJ1-1	CASSPEGGEMNTEAFF	TGTGCCAGCAGCCCCGAGGGGGGGGAAATGAACACTGAAGCTTTCTTT
.	TRBV2	.	TRBJ2-5	CASIGVERSGETQYF	TGTGCCAGCATCGGTGTTGAGCGGAGCGGAGAGACCCAGTACTTC
few	TRBV6-4	.	TRBJ2-3	CASSLQARTDTQYF	TGTGCCAGCAGCTTACAGGCACGGACAGATACGCAGTATTTT
once	TRBV5-8	TRBD1	TRBJ1-5	CASSPVRGRADQPQHF	TGTGCCAGCAGTCCTGTCAGGGGGCGGGCTGATCAGCCCCAGCATTTT
.	TRBV5-6	.	TRBJ1-5	CASSGGGGATYNQPQHF	TGTGCCAGCAGCGGCGGGGGTGGAGCCACCTACAATCAGCCCCAGCATTTT
.	TRBV5-1	.	TRBJ2-3	CASSLEGPTDTQYF	TGCGCCAGCAGCTTGGAGGGGCCCACAGATACGCAGTATTTT
.	TRBV25-1	.	TRBJ2-7	CASSEQNYEQYF	TGTGCCAGCAGTGAACAGAACTACGAGCAGTACTTC
.	TRBV4-1	.	TRBJ1-2	CASSQTGTYLTDGYTF	TGCGCCAGCAGCCAAACGGGTACCTACCTTACCGATGGCTACACCTTC
.	TRBV5-6	TRBD2	TRBJ2-1	CASSLVGLGYNEQFF	TGTGCCAGCAGCTTGGTGGGACTAGGTTACAATGAGCAGTTCTTC
.	TRBV5-6	.	TRBJ2-3	CASSLEVAPGTQYF	TGTGCCAGCAGCTTGGAAGTAGCGCCGGGTACGCAGTATTTT
.	TRBV15	.	TRBJ2-5	CATSRDPAGETQYF	TGTGCCACCAGCAGAGATCCGGCGGGAGAGACCCAGTACTTC
once	TRBV25-1	TRBD2	TRBJ2-1	CASSFTSGASYNEQFF	TGTGCCAGCAGTTTCACCAGCGGGGCTTCCTACAATGAGCAGTTCTTC
.	TRBV29-1	TRBD1	TRBJ2-7	CSAGSGTVYEQYF	TGCAGCGCCGGATCCGGGACAGTCTACGAGCAGTACTTC
.	TRBV6-1	.	TRBJ2-7	CASSEGGGDYEQYF	TGTGCCAGCAGTGAGGGAGGGGGGGACTACGAGCAGTACTTC
.	TRBV18	.	TRBJ2-6	CASSPPTASSGANVLTF	TGTGCCAGCTCACCACCGACAGCATCCTCTGGGGCCAACGTCCTGACTTTC
once	TRBV30	.	TRBJ2-7	CAWSGPGTQKYSYEQYF	TGTGCCTGGAGTGGTCCCGGGACACAGAAATACTCCTACGAGCAGTACTTC
.	TRBV18	TRBD2	TRBJ2-3	CASSPPRGGLSDTQYF	TGTGCCAGCTCACCACCCCGGGGGGGCTTATCAGATACGCAGTATTTT
.	TRBV7-2	TRBD2	TRBJ2-1	CASSASGSSYNEQFF	TGTGCCAGCAGCGCTAGCGGTAGCTCCTACAATGAGCAGTTCTTC
.	TRBV27	TRBD2	TRBJ2-1	CASSLTGLANEQFF	TGTGCCAGCAGTTTGACGGGACTAGCGAATGAGCAGTTCTTC
.	TRBV27	.	TRBJ1-2	CASSPRTVFVNYGYTF	TGTGCCAGCAGTCCCCGGACAGTTTTCGTTAACTATGGCTACACCTTC
.	TRBV5-6	TRBD1	TRBJ1-1	CASSLGQGADTEAFF	TGTGCCAGCAGCTTGGGGCAGGGGGCCGACACTGAAGCTTTCTTT
.	TRBV5-1	TRBD1	TRBJ1-2	CASSLGLGTDLNGYTF	TGCGCCAGCAGCTTGGGGTTAGGGACAGATCTTAATGGCTACACCTTC
.	TRBV5-1	.	TRBJ2-1	CASSSGRSNEQFF	TGCGCCAGCAGCTCCGGTAGGAGCAATGAGCAGTTCTTC
few	TRBV15	TRBD1	TRBJ1-4	CATSSDRGRDEKLFF	TGTGCCACCAGCAGTGACAGGGGTCGCGATGAAAAACTGTTTTTT
.	TRBV19	.	TRBJ2-5	CASGPRYQETQYF	TGTGCCAGTGGTCCGAGGTACCAAGAGACCCAGTACTTC
.	TRBV6-5	TRBD1	TRBJ1-2	CASRPNRGPGYGYTF	TGTGCCAGCAGACCTAACAGGGGGCCGGGCTATGGCTACACCTTC
.	TRBV3-1/TRBV3-2	.	TRBJ1-1	CASSQVSRVTEAFF	TGTGCCAGCAGCCAAGTGTCCAGGGTCACTGAAGCTTTCTTT
.	TRBV12-3/TRBV12-4	.	TRBJ2-3	CASSIREDTQYF	TGTGCCAGCAGCATAAGAGAAGATACGCAGTATTTT
few	TRBV19	TRBD1	TRBJ1-2	CASSSPRGPANYGYTF	TGTGCCAGTAGTTCGCCCAGGGGGCCGGCAAACTATGGCTACACCTTC
.	TRBV3-1/TRBV3-2	.	TRBJ2-2	CASSQEGRVGELFF	TGTGCCAGCAGCCAAGAAGGGAGAGTCGGGGAGCTGTTTTTT
.	TRBV2	.	TRBJ2-1	CASSEVHSIGEQFF	TGTGCCAGCAGTGAGGTCCACAGTATCGGTGAGCAGTTCTTC
.	TRBV30	TRBD2	TRBJ2-4	CAWISGTSGAKNIQYF	TGTGCCTGGATCTCCGGGACTAGCGGAGCCAAAAACATTCAGTACTTC
.	TRBV11-2	.	TRBJ2-7	CASSLTGQVLRYF	TGTGCCAGCAGTCTTACTGGACAAGTTTTAAGATACTTC